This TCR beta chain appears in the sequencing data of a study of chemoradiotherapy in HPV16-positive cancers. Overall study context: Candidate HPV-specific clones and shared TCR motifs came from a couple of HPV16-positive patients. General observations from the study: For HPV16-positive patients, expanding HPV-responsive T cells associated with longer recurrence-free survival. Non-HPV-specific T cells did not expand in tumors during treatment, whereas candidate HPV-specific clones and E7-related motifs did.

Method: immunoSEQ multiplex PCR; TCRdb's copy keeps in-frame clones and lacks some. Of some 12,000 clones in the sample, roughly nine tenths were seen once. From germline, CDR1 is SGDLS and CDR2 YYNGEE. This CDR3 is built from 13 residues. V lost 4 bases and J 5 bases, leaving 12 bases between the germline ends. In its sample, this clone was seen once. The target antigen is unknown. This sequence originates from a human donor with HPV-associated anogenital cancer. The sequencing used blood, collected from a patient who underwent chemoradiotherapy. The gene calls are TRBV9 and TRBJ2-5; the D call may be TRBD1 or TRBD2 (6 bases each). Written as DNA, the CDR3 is TGTGCCAGCAGCTTTCGAGGGGGGGAGACCCAGTACTTC. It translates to CASSFRGGETQYF.